This T cell receptor (beta chain) derives from a study of blood T cell repertoires in COVID-19. Produced via immunoSEQ multiplex PCR; TCRdb's table is partial and in-frame only. The data show about 160,000 clones, over 70% seen once. Germline V gives CDR1 KGHSH, CDR2 LQKENI. V gave up 8 bases and J gave up 4 bases; unmatched junction bases: 8. This CDR3 contains 14 residues. This clonotype originated in a woman between 45 and 60 years old in a cohort exposed to, infected with or recovered from COVID-19 (not recorded which). This sequence joins TRBV18 and TRBJ1-5, with 7 positions matching TRBD1. Sequenced material: PBMCs or T cells enriched from blood (not recorded which). The CDR3: CASTPDRQNQPQHF. The CDR3 coding sequence is TGTGCCAGCACTCCGGACAGGCAAAATCAGCCCCAGCATTTT.